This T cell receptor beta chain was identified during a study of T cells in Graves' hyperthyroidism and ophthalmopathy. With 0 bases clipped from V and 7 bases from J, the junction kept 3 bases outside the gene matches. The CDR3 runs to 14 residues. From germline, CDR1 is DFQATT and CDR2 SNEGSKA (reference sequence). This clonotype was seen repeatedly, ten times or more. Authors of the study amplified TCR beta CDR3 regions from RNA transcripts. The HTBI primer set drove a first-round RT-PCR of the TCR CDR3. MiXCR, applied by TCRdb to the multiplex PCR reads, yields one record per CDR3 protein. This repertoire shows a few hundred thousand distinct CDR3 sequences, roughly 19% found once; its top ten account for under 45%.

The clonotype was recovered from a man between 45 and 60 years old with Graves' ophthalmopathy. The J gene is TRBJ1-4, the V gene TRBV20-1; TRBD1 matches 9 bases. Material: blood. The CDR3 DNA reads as TGCAGTGCTAGAGATATGGGACAGGGTGAAAAACTGTTTTTT. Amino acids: CSARDMGQGEKLFF.